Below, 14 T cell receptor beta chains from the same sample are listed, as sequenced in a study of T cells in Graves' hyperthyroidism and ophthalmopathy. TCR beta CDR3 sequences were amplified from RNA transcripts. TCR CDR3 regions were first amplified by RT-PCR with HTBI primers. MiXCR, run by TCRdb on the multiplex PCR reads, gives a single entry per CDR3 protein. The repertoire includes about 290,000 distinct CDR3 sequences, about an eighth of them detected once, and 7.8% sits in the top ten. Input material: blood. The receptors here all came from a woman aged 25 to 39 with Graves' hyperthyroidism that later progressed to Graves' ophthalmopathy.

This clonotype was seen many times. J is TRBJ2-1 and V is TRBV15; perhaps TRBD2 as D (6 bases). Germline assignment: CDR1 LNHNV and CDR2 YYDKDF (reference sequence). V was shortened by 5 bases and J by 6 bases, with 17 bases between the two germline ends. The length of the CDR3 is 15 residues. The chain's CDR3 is CATSWRARDGNEQFF. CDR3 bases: TGTGCCACCAGCTGGAGGGCCAGAGATGGCAATGAGCAGTTCTTC. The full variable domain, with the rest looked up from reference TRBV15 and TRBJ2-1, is DAMVIQNPRYQVTQFGKPVTLSCSQTLNHNVMYWYQQKSSQAPKLLFHYYDKDFNNEADTPDNFQSRRPNTSFCFLDIRSPGLGDTAMYLCATSWRARDGNEQFFGPGTRLTVL.

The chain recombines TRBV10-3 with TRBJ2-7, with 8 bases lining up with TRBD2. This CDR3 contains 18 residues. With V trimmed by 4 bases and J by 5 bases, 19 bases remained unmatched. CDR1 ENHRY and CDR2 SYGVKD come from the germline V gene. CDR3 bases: TGTGCCATCAGTGTAGTCGGGACCGGGAGCGGGGGCATCCACGAGCAGTACTTC. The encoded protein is CAISVVGTGSGGIHEQYF.

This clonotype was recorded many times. This chain's CDR3 is CASRPGGQETQYF. CDR3 in DNA: TGTGCCAGCAGGCCTGGAGGGCAAGAGACCCAGTACTTC. This chain joins TRBV28 and TRBJ2-5; D possibly corresponds to TRBD2 (6 bases). The germline V gene encodes CDR1 MDHEN and CDR2 SYDVKM. Trimming took 6 bases from V and 2 from J, leaving 10 bases between them. This CDR3 spans 13 amino acids.

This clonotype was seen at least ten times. The CDR3 sequence is CASGLQGGRVSYNEQFF. The CDR3 DNA reads as TGTGCCAGCGGCCTTCAAGGCGGGAGGGTCTCCTACAATGAGCAGTTCTTC. V usage is TRBV27 and J usage is TRBJ2-1; 9 bases agree with TRBD2. Trimming at V came to 8 bases and at J to 0 bases, leaving 11 bases not matched to a gene. Germline CDR1 MNHEY, CDR2 SMNVEV (reference sequence). This CDR3 spans 17 amino acids.

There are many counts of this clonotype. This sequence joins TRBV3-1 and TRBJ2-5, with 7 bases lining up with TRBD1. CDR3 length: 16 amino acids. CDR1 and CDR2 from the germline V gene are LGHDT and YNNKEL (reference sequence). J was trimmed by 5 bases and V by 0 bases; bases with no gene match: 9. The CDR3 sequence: CASSQDLQGVLETQYF. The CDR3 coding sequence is TGTGCCAGCAGCCAAGATCTTCAGGGGGTGTTGGAGACCCAGTACTTC.

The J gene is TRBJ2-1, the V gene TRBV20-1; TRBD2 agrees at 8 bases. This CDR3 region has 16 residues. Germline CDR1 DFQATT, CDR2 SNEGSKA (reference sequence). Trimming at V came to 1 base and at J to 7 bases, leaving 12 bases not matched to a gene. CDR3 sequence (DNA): TGCAGTGCTAGAGTTCAGGGGACTAGTAGATTTAATGAGCAGTTCTTC. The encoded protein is CSARVQGTSRFNEQFF.

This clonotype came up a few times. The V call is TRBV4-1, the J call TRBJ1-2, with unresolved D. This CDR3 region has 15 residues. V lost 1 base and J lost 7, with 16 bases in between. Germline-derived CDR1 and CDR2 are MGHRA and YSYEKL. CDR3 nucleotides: TGCGCCAGCAGCCAAGGCCATAGGGTGGGATTTGGCTACACCTTC. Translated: CASSQGHRVGFGYTF.

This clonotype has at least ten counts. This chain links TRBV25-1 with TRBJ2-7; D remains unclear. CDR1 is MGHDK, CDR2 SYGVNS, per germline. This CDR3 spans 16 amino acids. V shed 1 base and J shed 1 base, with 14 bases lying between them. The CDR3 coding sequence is TGTGCCAGCAGTGAATCCTCTTGGACGGCTTCCTACGAGCAGTACTTC. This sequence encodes CASSESSWTASYEQYF.

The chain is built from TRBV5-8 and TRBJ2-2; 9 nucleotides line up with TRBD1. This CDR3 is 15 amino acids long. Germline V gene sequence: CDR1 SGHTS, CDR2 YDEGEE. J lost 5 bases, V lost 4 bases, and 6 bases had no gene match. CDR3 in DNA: TGTGCCAGCAGCACAGGACAGGGGCGGACCGGGGAGCTGTTTTTT. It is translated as CASSTGQGRTGELFF.

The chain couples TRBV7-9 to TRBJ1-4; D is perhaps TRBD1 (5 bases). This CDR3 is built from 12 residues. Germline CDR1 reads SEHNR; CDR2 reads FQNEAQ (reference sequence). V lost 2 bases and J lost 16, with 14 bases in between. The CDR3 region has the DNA TGTGCCAGCAGCTTAAGGGGCGAAAAGGAGTTTTTT. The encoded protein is CASSLRGEKEFF.

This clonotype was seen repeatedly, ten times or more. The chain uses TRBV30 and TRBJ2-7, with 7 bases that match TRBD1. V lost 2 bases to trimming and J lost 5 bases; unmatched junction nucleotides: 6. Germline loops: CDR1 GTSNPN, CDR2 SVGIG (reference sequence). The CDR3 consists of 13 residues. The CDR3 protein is CAWSTTGLDEQYF. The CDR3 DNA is TGTGCCTGGAGTACGACAGGGCTGGACGAGCAGTACTTC.

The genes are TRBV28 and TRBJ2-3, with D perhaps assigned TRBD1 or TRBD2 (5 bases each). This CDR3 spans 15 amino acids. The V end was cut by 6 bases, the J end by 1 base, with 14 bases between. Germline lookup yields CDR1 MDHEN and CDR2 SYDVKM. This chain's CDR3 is CASRGLQGGTDTQYF. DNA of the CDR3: TGTGCCAGCAGAGGGCTTCAGGGAGGCACAGATACGCAGTATTTT.

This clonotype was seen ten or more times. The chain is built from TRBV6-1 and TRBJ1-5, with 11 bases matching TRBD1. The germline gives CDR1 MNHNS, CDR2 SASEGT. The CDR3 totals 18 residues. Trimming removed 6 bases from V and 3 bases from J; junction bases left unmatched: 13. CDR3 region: CASSPKQKGQGVNQPQHF. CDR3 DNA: TGTGCCAGCAGCCCTAAACAGAAGGGACAGGGGGTCAATCAGCCCCAGCATTTT.

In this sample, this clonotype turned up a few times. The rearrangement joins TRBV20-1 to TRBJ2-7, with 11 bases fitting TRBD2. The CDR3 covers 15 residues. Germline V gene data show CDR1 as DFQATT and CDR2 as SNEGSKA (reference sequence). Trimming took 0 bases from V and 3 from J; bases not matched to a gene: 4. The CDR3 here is CSARDLTSGSYEQYF. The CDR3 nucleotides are TGCAGTGCTAGAGATTTAACTAGCGGGAGCTACGAGCAGTACTTC.